Presented here are 9 T cell receptor beta chains from one specimen sequenced in a study of CD8+ T cells in alopecia areata. Extracted RNA was reverse transcribed, and the resulting cDNA served as sequencing template. TCRdb keeps only in-frame clones here, not all; method: immunoSEQ multiplex PCR. The sample lists about 150,000 clones, around half occurring once. Sequenced here: CD8+ T cells sorted from blood, sampled at week 0. Source of these receptors: a human donor with alopecia areata.

Written as DNA, the CDR3 is TGTGCCAGCTCACCTGGAGGGGGGCTCGACGAGCAGTACTTC. It translates to CASSPGGGLDEQYF. V is TRBV2 and J is TRBJ2-7; either TRBD1 or TRBD2 may supply D (6 bases each). The V end lost 8 bases, the J end lost 5 bases, and 19 bases lay between the germline ends. The CDR3 has 14 amino acids. Germline V gene lookup returns CDR1 SNHLY and CDR2 FYNNEI.

The V call is TRBV4-3, the J call TRBJ2-1, with D perhaps matching TRBD1 (5 bases). Trimming took 0 bases from V and 4 from J, leaving 22 bases between them. Germline CDR1 and CDR2: LGHNA and YSLEER. The CDR3 consists of 19 residues. CDR3 sequence: CASSQEWGDPARKYNEQFF. The CDR3 DNA is TGCGCCAGCAGCCAAGAGTGGGGCGATCCAGCTAGAAAATACAATGAGCAGTTCTTC.

This clone was seen a few times. The rearrangement joins TRBV13 to TRBJ2-3; 9 bases align to TRBD2. Trimming at V came to 4 bases and at J to 4 bases, leaving 12 bases not matched to a gene. Per germline, CDR1 PRHDT and CDR2 FYEKMQ (reference sequence). The CDR3 runs 17 residues. CDR3 sequence reads: CASSSREAGGFSDTQYF. The CDR3 DNA follows: TGTGCCAGCAGCTCGAGGGAAGCGGGGGGCTTCTCAGATACGCAGTATTTT.

The chain is built from TRBV19 and TRBJ2-2; TRBD2 matches at 9 bases. CDR1 is LNHDA and CDR2 is SQIVND in the germline V gene (reference sequence). After removal of 1 base from V and 0 bases from J, the junction contained 3 bases not matched to a gene. The CDR3 has 17 residues. CDR3: CASSIVAGAANTGELFF. CDR3 sequence (DNA): TGTGCCAGTAGTATAGTAGCGGGGGCCGCGAACACCGGGGAGCTGTTTTTT.

V and J are TRBV9 and TRBJ1-2, with no clear D. This CDR3 spans 14 amino acids. Trimming took 0 bases from V and 4 from J, leaving 10 bases between them. Per the germline V gene, CDR1 is SGDLS and CDR2 is YYNGEE. The CDR3 region has the DNA TGTGCCAGCAGCGTAGGGCAGAGCGCCTATGGCTACACCTTC. This sequence encodes CASSVGQSAYGYTF.

The rearrangement joins TRBV25-1 to TRBJ2-6; D gene ambiguous. This CDR3 region has 12 residues. Germline V gives CDR1 MGHDK, CDR2 SYGVNS. Trimming removed 11 bases from V and 0 bases from J, with 5 bases in between. CDR3 nucleotide sequence: TGTGCCTCCTACTCTGGGGCCAACGTCCTGACTTTC. The encoded protein is CASYSGANVLTF.

V usage is TRBV29-1 and J usage is TRBJ2-7; 7 nucleotides line up with TRBD1. Losses at the gene ends were 1 base for V and 0 bases for J; bases not matched to a gene: 15. Germline-derived CDR1 and CDR2 are SQVTM and ANQGSEA. The CDR3 spans 18 residues. CDR3 residues: CSVEGDGQEFRSSYEQYF. The CDR3 coding sequence is TGCAGCGTTGAAGGGGATGGACAGGAGTTCAGGAGCTCCTACGAGCAGTACTTC.

This clone turned up a few times. The chain recombines TRBV5-1 with TRBJ2-1, with a tentative D call TRBD2 (5 bases). There are 16 residues in the CDR3. CDR1 and CDR2 from the germline V gene are SGHRS and YFSETQ. V gave up 0 bases and J gave up 2 bases, with 12 bases separating them. The CDR3 DNA sequence: TGCGCCAGCAGCTTGGAAGCGGAAATAGCCTACAATGAGCAGTTCTTC. Translating it yields CASSLEAEIAYNEQFF. The complete variable domain, with remaining parts taken from reference TRBV5-1 and TRBJ2-1, reads KAGVTQTPRYLIKTRGQQVTLSCSPISGHRSVSWYQQTPGQGLQFLFEYFSETQRNKGNFPGRFSGRQFSNSRSEMNVSTLELGDSALYLCASSLEAEIAYNEQFFGPGTRLTVL.

This clone was seen more than once but under ten times. This chain joins TRBV13 and TRBJ1-6; 7 bases match TRBD1. Germline CDR1 PRHDT, CDR2 FYEKMQ (reference sequence). The CDR3 extends over 14 amino acids. The V segment lost 4 bases and the J segment 7 bases; nucleotides outside the gene matches: 4. The CDR3 nucleotides are TGTGCCAGCAGCTCCGGACAGGAAAATTCACCCCTCCACTTT. Translating it yields CASSSGQENSPLHF.